This TCR beta chain was profiled in a study of Graves' ophthalmopathy and Graves' hyperthyroidism. Study outcomes and limitations: Both a roughly 70% sensitivity and an approximately 72% specificity characterized the model's predictions of ophthalmopathy progression. Distinction of ophthalmopathy from stable hyperthyroidism by a 13-signature model reached roughly 88% sensitivity and 81.08% specificity.

Comments on this clonotype: The antigen remains undetermined.

Germline CDR1 is ENHRY and CDR2 is SYGVKD. The CDR3 length is 14 residues. With V trimmed by 6 bases and J by 8 bases, 8 bases remained unmatched. Amplification of TCR beta CDR3 regions used RNA transcripts. Second-round multiplex PCR came after a first-round RT-PCR that employed HTBI primers. TCRdb reanalysed the multiplex PCR reads using MiXCR and keeps one entry per CDR3 protein. The sample contains 650,000 to 800,000 distinct CDR3 sequences, about 41% of which appear only once. Ophthalmopathy donors' eye disease showed moderate-to-severe activity, CAS of at least 3, NOSPECS of at least 4 and duration under 3 months. Fresh peripheral blood, over 9.5 ml, was the PBMC source.

Sequencing used peripheral blood. The chain combines TRBV10-3 with TRBJ1-4, with 8 bases aligning to TRBD1. The receptor comes from an adult man with Graves' ophthalmopathy. CDR3 amino acids: CAISTTGADEKLFF. CDR3 bases: TGTGCCATCAGCACGACAGGGGCAGACGAAAAACTGTTTTTT.